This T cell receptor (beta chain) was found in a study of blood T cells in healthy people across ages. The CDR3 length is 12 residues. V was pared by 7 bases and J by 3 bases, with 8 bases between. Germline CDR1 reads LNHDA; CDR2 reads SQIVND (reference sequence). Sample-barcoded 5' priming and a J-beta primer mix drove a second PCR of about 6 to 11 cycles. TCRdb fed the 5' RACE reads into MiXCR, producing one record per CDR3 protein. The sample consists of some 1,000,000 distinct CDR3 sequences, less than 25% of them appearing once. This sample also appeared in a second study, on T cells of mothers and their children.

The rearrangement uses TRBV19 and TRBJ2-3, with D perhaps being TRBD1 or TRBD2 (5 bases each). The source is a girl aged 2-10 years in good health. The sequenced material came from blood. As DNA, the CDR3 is TGTGCCAGTATGGGACGAACAGATACGCAGTATTTT. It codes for CASMGRTDTQYF.